The 14 T cell receptor beta chains reported below all come from one sample, sequenced in a study of radiotherapy plus CTLA-4 blockade in lung cancer. Clones were sequenced by immunoSEQ multiplex PCR, and TCRdb holds only the in-frame ones, with some missing. The sample lists roughly 100,000 clones; about 84% were seen once. Sample: peripheral blood, taken from a patient treated with radiotherapy plus ipilimumab. The receptors here all came from a human donor with non-small cell lung cancer that progressed on radiotherapy plus ipilimumab. Some clones in this sample may be carry-over from other donors' samples.

This chain connects TRBV6-4 to TRBJ1-3; D not certain. V shed 5 bases and J shed 1 base, with 3 bases lying between them. This CDR3 is 12 amino acids long. Germline lookup yields CDR1 MRHNA and CDR2 SNTAGT. CDR3 sequence: CASSYSGNTIYF. The DNA for the CDR3 is TGTGCCAGCAGTTATTCTGGAAACACCATATATTTT.

This clone was seen a single time. This chain uses TRBV5-6 with TRBJ1-6; TRBD1 might be the D (6 bases). The CDR3 extends over 16 amino acids. The germline gives CDR1 SGHDT, CDR2 YYEEEE. Trimming pared 2 bases from V and 8 bases from J, leaving 17 bases between. The CDR3 sequence is CASSFWDIPGDSPLHF. The CDR3 region has the DNA TGTGCCAGCAGCTTTTGGGACATTCCCGGAGATTCACCCCTCCACTTT.

The chain links TRBV5-1 to TRBJ1-1, with 7 bases matching TRBD1. Looked up from germline, CDR1 is SGHRS and CDR2 is YFSETQ. This CDR3 comprises 15 residues. J lost 1 base, V lost 2 bases, and 5 bases had no gene match. The CDR3 spells CASSFFDRENTEAFF. DNA of the CDR3: TGCGCCAGCAGCTTCTTCGACAGGGAGAACACTGAAGCTTTCTTT.

This chain uses TRBV7-3 with TRBJ2-5; TRBD2 agrees at 12 bases. The CDR3 consists of 14 residues. Germline CDR1 and CDR2: SGHTA and FQGTGA. The J segment lost 5 bases and the V segment lost 5 bases, leaving 3 bases of the junction unmatched. The CDR3 DNA sequence: TGTGCCAGCAGCCCCGGGACTAGCGGGGAGACCCAGTACTTC. It encodes CASSPGTSGETQYF.

This chain uses TRBV7-6 with TRBJ2-7; weak D call: TRBD2 (6 bases). The V and J ends lost 1 base and 2 bases respectively, with 9 bases between them. The length of the CDR3 is 14 residues. CDR1 and CDR2 (germline): SGHVS, FNYEAQ. CDR3 amino acids: CASSLGTGAYEQYF. The CDR3 nucleotides read TGTGCCAGCAGCTTAGGAACGGGGGCCTACGAGCAGTACTTC.

The chain joins TRBV6-4 to TRBJ2-2; no definite D call. Germline assignment: CDR1 MRHNA and CDR2 SNTAGT. The CDR3 contains 13 residues. The V end was cut by 3 bases, the J end by 6 bases, with 8 bases between. CDR3 nucleotide sequence: TGTGCCAGCAGTGAGGGGTCTTCCGGGGAGCTGTTTTTT. Encoded protein: CASSEGSSGELFF.

This clone was seen only once. The rearrangement links TRBV7-9 to TRBJ1-1; D might be TRBD1 (5 bases). The CDR3 has 14 amino acids. Germline V gene lookup returns CDR1 SEHNR and CDR2 FQNEAQ (reference sequence). The ends were cut back, 1 base at V and 7 bases at J, with 13 bases in the middle. The chain's CDR3 is CASSLVGARGEAFF. CDR3 DNA sequence: TGTGCCAGCAGCTTAGTAGGGGCAAGAGGTGAAGCTTTCTTT.

The genes are TRBV19 and TRBJ2-7, with D perhaps matching TRBD2 (6 bases). This CDR3 contains 17 residues. CDR1 is LNHDA and CDR2 is SQIVND in the germline V gene (reference sequence). V lost 6 bases and J 1 base, leaving 22 bases between the germline ends. The CDR3 here is CASRLRDGTYPSYEQYF. In DNA form, the CDR3 reads TGTGCCAGTAGACTGCGCGACGGGACTTACCCTTCCTACGAGCAGTACTTC.

The chain is built from TRBV10-3 and TRBJ1-2, with D uncertain. Germline V gene lookup returns CDR1 ENHRY and CDR2 SYGVKD. The germline V and J ends were trimmed by 3 bases and 2 bases, with 7 bases remaining between them. The CDR3 is 13 residues long. The CDR3 nucleotides read TGTGCCATCAGTGACCGGGAAAACTATGGCTACACCTTC. Translated: CAISDRENYGYTF.

This sequence joins TRBV25-1 and TRBJ2-7, with 7 bases identical to TRBD1. V lost 3 bases to trimming and J lost 4 bases; unmatched junction nucleotides: 6. The germline V gene has CDR1 MGHDK and CDR2 SYGVNS. The CDR3 covers 14 residues. CDR3: CASSDRDSRYEQYF. In DNA form, the CDR3 reads TGTGCCAGCAGTGATCGGGACAGTCGGTACGAGCAGTACTTC.

This clone was detected only once. The CDR3 is CASSLNRQTNQPQHF. Here the CDR3 DNA reads TGTGCCAGCAGCCTTAATAGACAGACCAATCAGCCCCAGCATTTT. This rearrangement joins TRBV2 to TRBJ1-5; a weak D match, TRBD1 (5 bases). V dropped 6 bases and J dropped 3 bases, with 15 bases sitting between them. This CDR3 comprises 15 residues. Germline CDR1 SNHLY, CDR2 FYNNEI.

This clone turned up a few times. This sequence joins TRBV27 and TRBJ2-5, with 10 nucleotides matching TRBD2. Germline V gene lookup returns CDR1 MNHEY and CDR2 SMNVEV (reference sequence). The CDR3 extends over 16 amino acids. The J segment lost 4 bases and the V segment lost 5 bases, leaving 10 bases of the junction unmatched. DNA of the CDR3: TGTGCCAGCAGTCGCCCGGGACTAGCGAACGGAGAGACCCAGTACTTC. This gives the protein CASSRPGLANGETQYF.

This sequence joins TRBV7-9 and TRBJ1-1; 7 nucleotides match TRBD1. CDR3 length: 14 amino acids. V shed 6 bases, J shed 1 base, and the junction held 5 bases outside the gene matches. CDR1 and CDR2 (germline): SEHNR, FQNEAQ (reference sequence). CDR3 region: CASRRDSWNTEAFF. The CDR3 nucleotides read TGTGCCAGCAGGAGGGACAGCTGGAACACTGAAGCTTTCTTT.

CDR3: CASNPALQNTGELFF. The CDR3 bases are TGTGCCAGCAACCCAGCCCTCCAGAACACCGGGGAGCTGTTTTTT. This chain uses TRBV9 with TRBJ2-2; no definite D call. The CDR3 has 15 residues. The V gene lost 6 bases and the J gene lost 1 base, with 13 bases spanning the gap. The germline CDR1 and CDR2 sequences are SGDLS and YYNGEE.